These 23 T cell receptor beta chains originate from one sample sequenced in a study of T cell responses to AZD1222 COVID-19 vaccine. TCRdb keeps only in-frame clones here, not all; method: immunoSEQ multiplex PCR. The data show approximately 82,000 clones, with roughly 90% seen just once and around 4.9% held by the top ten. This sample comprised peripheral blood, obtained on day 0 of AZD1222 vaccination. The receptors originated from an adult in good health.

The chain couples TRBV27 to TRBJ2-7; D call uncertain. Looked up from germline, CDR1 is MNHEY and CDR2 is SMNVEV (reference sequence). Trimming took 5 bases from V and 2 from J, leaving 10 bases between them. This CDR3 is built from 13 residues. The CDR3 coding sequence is TGTGCCAGCAGTATAGGACGGCCCTACGAGCAGTACTTC. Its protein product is CASSIGRPYEQYF.

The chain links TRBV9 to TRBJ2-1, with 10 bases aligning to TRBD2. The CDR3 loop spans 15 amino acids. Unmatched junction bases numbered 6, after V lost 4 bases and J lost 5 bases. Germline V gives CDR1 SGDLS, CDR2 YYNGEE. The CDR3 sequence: CASSTSSGGHNEQFF. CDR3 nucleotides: TGTGCCAGCAGCACCTCTAGCGGGGGCCACAATGAGCAGTTCTTC.

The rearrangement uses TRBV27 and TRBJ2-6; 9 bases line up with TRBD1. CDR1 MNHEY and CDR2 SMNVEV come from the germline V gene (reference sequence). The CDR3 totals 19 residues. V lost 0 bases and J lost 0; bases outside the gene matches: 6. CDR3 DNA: TGTGCCAGCAGTTTATCTCCGGGACAGGGCTCCTCTGGGGCCAACGTCCTGACTTTC. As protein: CASSLSPGQGSSGANVLTF.

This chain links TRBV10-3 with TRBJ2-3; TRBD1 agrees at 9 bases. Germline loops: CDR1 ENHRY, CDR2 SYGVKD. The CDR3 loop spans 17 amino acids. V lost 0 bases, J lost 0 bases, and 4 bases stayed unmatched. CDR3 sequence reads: CAISESSGTGSTDTQYF. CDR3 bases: TGTGCCATCAGTGAGTCGAGCGGGACAGGGAGCACAGATACGCAGTATTTT.

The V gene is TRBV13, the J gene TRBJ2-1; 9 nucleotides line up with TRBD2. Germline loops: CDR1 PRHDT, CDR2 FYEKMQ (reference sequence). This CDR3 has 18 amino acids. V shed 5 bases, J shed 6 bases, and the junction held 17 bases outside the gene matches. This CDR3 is CASSLDVKAGLAPNEQFF. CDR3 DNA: TGTGCCAGCAGCCTAGACGTTAAAGCGGGACTAGCCCCCAATGAGCAGTTCTTC.

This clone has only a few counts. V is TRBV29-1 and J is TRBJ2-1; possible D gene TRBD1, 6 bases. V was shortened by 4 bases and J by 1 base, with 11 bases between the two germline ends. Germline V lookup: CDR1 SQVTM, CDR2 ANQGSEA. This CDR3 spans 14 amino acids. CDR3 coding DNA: TGCAGCGTTGTAGGGACACTATCCTACAATGAGCAGTTCTTC. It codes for CSVVGTLSYNEQFF.

The CDR3 is CASSVGRGNQPQHF. DNA for the CDR3: TGTGCCAGCAGCGTAGGTAGAGGGAATCAGCCCCAGCATTTT. V is TRBV9 and J is TRBJ1-5; D is unclear. CDR3 length equals 14 residues. Trimming left V 0 bases short and J 4 bases short, with 8 bases between. CDR1 SGDLS and CDR2 YYNGEE come from the germline V gene.

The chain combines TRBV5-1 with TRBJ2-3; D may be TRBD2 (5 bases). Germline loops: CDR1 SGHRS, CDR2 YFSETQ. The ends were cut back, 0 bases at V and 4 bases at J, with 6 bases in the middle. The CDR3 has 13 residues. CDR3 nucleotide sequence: TGCGCCAGCAGCTTGGTCGGGGCAGATACGCAGTATTTT. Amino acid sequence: CASSLVGADTQYF.

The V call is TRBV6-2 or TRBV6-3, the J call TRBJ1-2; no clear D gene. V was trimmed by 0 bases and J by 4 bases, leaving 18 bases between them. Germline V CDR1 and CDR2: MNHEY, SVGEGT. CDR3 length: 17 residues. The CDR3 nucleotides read TGTGCCAGCAGTTACTCTCTCAGCAGATCATTTCCCTATGGCTACACCTTC. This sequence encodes CASSYSLSRSFPYGYTF.

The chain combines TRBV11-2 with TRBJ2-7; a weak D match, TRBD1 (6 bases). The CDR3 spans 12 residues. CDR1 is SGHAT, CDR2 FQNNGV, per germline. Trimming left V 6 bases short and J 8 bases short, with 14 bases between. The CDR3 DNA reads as TGTGCCAGCAGGTCTGGACAGCTAAAGCAGTACTTC. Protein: CASRSGQLKQYF. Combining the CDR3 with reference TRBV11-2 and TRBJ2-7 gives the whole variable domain EAGVAQSPRYKIIEKRQSVAFWCNPISGHATLYWYQQILGQGPKLLIQFQNNGVVDDSQLPKDRFSAERLKGVDSTLKIQPAKLEDSAVYLCASRSGQLKQYFGPGTRLTVT.

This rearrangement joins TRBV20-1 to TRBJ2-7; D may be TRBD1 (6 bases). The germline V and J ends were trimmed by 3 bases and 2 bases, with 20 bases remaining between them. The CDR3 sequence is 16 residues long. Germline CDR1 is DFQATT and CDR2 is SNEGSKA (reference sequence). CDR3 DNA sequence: TGCAGTGCTAGTCGATTTGGGGGCAGGGATCCCTACGAGCAGTACTTC. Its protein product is CSASRFGGRDPYEQYF.

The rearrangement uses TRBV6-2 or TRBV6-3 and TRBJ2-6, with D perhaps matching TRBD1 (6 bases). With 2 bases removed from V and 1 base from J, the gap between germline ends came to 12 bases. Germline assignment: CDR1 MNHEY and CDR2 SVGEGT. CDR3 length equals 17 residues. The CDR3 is CASSYRIGTSGANVLTF. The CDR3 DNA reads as TGTGCCAGCAGTTACCGGATCGGGACATCTGGGGCCAACGTCCTGACTTTC.

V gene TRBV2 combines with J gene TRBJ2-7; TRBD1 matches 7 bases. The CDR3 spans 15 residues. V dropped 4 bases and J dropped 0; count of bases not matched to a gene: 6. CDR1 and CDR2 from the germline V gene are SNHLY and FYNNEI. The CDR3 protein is CASSGTGYSSYEQYF. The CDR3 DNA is TGTGCCAGCAGTGGGACAGGATATTCCTCCTACGAGCAGTACTTC.

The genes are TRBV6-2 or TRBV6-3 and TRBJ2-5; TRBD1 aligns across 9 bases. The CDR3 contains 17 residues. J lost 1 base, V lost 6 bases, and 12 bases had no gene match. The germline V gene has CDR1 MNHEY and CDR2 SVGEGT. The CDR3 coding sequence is TGTGCCAGCAGCCGCGACAGGGGGGAAGCCCCCCAAGAGACCCAGTACTTC. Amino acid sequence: CASSRDRGEAPQETQYF.

The CDR3 bases are TGTGCCAGCAGTTTGTTGGCGACCCAAGCGGGCAATCAGCCCCAGCATTTT. This encodes CASSLLATQAGNQPQHF. The chain has TRBV27 and TRBJ1-5; D unresolved. From germline, CDR1 is MNHEY and CDR2 SMNVEV (reference sequence). The CDR3 is 17 residues long. V shed 3 bases and J shed 2 bases, with 17 bases lying between them.

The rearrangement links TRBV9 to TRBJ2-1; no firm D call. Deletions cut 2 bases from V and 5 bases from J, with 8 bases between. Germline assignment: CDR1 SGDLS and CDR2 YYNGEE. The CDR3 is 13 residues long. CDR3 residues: CASSVPGNNEQFF. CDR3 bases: TGTGCCAGCAGCGTTCCTGGTAACAATGAGCAGTTCTTC.

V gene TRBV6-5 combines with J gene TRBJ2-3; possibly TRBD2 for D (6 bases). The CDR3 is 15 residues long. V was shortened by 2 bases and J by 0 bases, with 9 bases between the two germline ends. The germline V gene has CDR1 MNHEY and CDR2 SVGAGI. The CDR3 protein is CASSYGGESTDTQYF. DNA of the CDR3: TGTGCCAGCAGTTACGGCGGGGAGAGCACAGATACGCAGTATTTT.

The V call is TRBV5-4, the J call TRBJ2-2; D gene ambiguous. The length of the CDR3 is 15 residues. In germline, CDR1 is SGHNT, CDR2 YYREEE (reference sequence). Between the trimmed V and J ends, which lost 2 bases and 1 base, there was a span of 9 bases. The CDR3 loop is CASSLKTRNTGELFF. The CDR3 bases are TGTGCCAGCAGCTTAAAAACAAGGAACACCGGGGAGCTGTTTTTT.

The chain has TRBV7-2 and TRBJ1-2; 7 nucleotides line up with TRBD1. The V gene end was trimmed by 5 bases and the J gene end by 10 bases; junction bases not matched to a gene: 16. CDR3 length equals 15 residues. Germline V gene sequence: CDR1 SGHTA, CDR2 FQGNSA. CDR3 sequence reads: CASSPSVGHQGDYTF. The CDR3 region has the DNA TGTGCCAGCAGCCCCAGTGTCGGTCATCAGGGGGACTACACCTTC.

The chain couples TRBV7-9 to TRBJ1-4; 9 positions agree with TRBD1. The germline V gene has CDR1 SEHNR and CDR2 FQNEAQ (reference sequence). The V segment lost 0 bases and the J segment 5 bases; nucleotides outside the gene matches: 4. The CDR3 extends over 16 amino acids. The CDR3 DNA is TGTGCCAGCAGCTTAGCGGGGACAGGGCGCAATGAAAAACTGTTTTTT. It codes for CASSLAGTGRNEKLFF.

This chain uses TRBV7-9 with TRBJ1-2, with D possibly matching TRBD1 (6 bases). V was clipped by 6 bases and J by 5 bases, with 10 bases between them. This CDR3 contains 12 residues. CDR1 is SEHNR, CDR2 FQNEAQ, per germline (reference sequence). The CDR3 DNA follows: TGTGCCAGCAGTCACAGGGAATATGGCTACACCTTC. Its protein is CASSHREYGYTF.

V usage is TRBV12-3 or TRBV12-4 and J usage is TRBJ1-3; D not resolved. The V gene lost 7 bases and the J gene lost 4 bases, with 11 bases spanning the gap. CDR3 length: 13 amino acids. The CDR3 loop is CASIIGQGNTIYF. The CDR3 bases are TGTGCCAGCATAATAGGGCAAGGAAACACCATATATTTT.

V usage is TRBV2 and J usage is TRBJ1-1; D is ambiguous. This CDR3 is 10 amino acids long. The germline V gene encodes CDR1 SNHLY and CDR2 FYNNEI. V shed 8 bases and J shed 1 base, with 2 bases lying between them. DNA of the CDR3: TGTGCCAGCTCGAACACTGAAGCTTTCTTT. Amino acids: CASSNTEAFF. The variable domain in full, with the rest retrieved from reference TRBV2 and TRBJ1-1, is EPEVTQTPSHQVTQMGQEVILRCVPISNHLYFYWYRQILGQKVEFLVSFYNNEISEKSEIFDDQFSVERPDGSNFTLKIRSTKLEDSAMYFCASSNTEAFFGQGTRLTVV.